Listed below are T cell receptor beta chains from one sample, sequenced in a study of technical replicates of blood from several donors. Here immunoSEQ multiplex PCR was the method, and the copy in TCRdb shows in-frame clones only, minus some. The sample includes 53,000 or so clones, just over 85% of them seen just once. The sample consisted of PBMCs. These receptors all come from a human donor in good health. Some clones in this sample may be carry-over from other donors' samples. Each CDR3 is given with its conserved first and last residue. D genes are given only for firm matches. Expanded clones get a size class; other rows say once, few or many, or leave the size out.

V gene,J gene,D gene,clone size,CDR3 DNA,CDR3 protein
TRBV4-3,TRBJ1-5,-,-,TGCGCCAGCAGCCCTCAGCGGAATAGCAATCAGCCCCAGCATTTT,CASSPQRNSNQPQHF
TRBV23-1,TRBJ1-5,-,-,TGCGCCAGCAGTCTACCAGGTTTT,CASSLPGF
TRBV6-6,TRBJ1-6,-,-,TGTGCCAGCAGTCCCGGGGGAGGGATCTATAATTCACCCCTCCACTTT,CASSPGGGIYNSPLHF
TRBV15,TRBJ2-5,TRBD2,once,TGTGCCACCAGCAGTGAGACGGGGGGTGCAGAGACCCAGTACTTC,CATSSETGGAETQYF
TRBV5-6,TRBJ2-7,TRBD2,-,TGTGCCAGCAGCTTGACGGGACTAGCGGGGGTTACCTACGAGCAGTACTTC,CASSLTGLAGVTYEQYF
TRBV6-4,TRBJ2-1,TRBD1,few,TGTGCCAGCAGTGGGGGACAGGGCTCCTACAATGAGCAGTTCTTC,CASSGGQGSYNEQFF
TRBV6-1,TRBJ2-1,-,-,TGTGCCAGCAGCCACCGACTAGGGCAGCAGTTCTTC,CASSHRLGQQFF
TRBV6-6,TRBJ2-1,TRBD2,-,TGTGCCAGCATCCGGGGGGGCTACGACAATGAGCAGTTCTTC,CASIRGGYDNEQFF
TRBV5-1,TRBJ1-2,-,-,TGCGCCAGCGGAGAAAACTATGGCTACACCTTC,CASGENYGYTF
TRBV9,TRBJ2-7,-,-,TGTGCCAGCAGCGTAGGACAGGTCCCGTTCTACGAGCAGTACTTC,CASSVGQVPFYEQYF
TRBV5-1,TRBJ1-5,TRBD1,-,TGCGCCAGCAGCCCACAGGGGAACAATCAGCCCCAGCATTTT,CASSPQGNNQPQHF
TRBV5-4,TRBJ2-7,TRBD2,-,TGTGCCAGCAGCGGGAATAGCGGGAAACCCTACGAGCAGTACTTC,CASSGNSGKPYEQYF
TRBV5-1,TRBJ2-6,-,-,TGCGCCAGCAGCTTGGCGGGGGGCGGAACTATGGACGTCCTGACTTTC,CASSLAGGGTMDVLTF
TRBV10-3,TRBJ2-2,TRBD2,-,TGTGCCATTAGCGGGGGGAAAACCGGGGAGCTGTTTTTT,CAISGGKTGELFF
TRBV10-2,TRBJ2-7,-,-,TGCGCCAGCAGCTTCTCCGTAGACGAGCAGTACTTC,CASSFSVDEQYF
TRBV30,TRBJ1-5,TRBD1,-,TGTGCCTGGAGTGTCAGGGGGCAGGGGTTAAAACTTTATCAGCCCCAGCATTTT,CAWSVRGQGLKLYQPQHF
TRBV30,TRBJ2-1,-,-,TGTGCCTCCGACCGGGGGACCTACAATGAGCAGTTCTTC,CASDRGTYNEQFF
TRBV4-1,TRBJ1-2,-,-,TGCGCCAGCAGCCAAGATCCGGGAAAGATCTATGGCTACACCTTC,CASSQDPGKIYGYTF
TRBV2,TRBJ2-5,TRBD2,-,TGTGCCAGCAGCAGACTAGCGGAAGAGACCCAGTACTTC,CASSRLAEETQYF
TRBV15,TRBJ1-2,TRBD1,few,TGTGCCACCAGCAGAGATGGGACAGGGAGGGACTATGGCTACACCTTC,CATSRDGTGRDYGYTF
TRBV4-1,TRBJ2-1,TRBD2,-,TGCGCCAGCAGCCAAGGGACTAGCGCACCCAATGAGCAGTTCTTC,CASSQGTSAPNEQFF
TRBV7-9,TRBJ1-6,-,medium-sized,TGTGCCAGCAGCGCTGACAGGTCCACTAGGGCATCACCCCTCCACTTT,CASSADRSTRASPLHF
TRBV9,TRBJ1-5,-,-,TGTGCCAGCAGCGCGGGTCTCCGGCCTGATCAGCCCCAGCATTTT,CASSAGLRPDQPQHF
TRBV4-3,TRBJ1-2,-,-,TGCGCCAGCAGCCAAGAATCGGCAGGGCGGGGCTACACCTTC,CASSQESAGRGYTF
TRBV7-2,TRBJ2-7,-,-,TGTGCCAGCAGCTTTTACAGGGTCGGTATCGACGAGCAGTACTTC,CASSFYRVGIDEQYF
TRBV4-3,TRBJ2-7,TRBD1,-,TGCGCCAGCAGCCAAGAAGGTACAGGGGGCGGTTACGAGCAGTACTTC,CASSQEGTGGGYEQYF
TRBV7-6,TRBJ1-1,-,few,TGTGCCAGCAGCTTATTAGGGGCGAACACTGAAGCTTTCTTT,CASSLLGANTEAFF
TRBV6-5,TRBJ2-3,-,-,TGTGCCAGCAGTTATCGGCTAGAAACAGATACGCAGTATTTT,CASSYRLETDTQYF
TRBV12-5,TRBJ2-3,-,-,TGTGCTAGTGGTCACCCCATGGCGGGGATAGCAGTTGAGACGCAGTATTTT,CASGHPMAGIAVETQYF
TRBV5-4,TRBJ2-5,-,once,TGTGCCAGCAGGTTAAGAGGGTCTCAAGAGACCCAGTACTTC,CASRLRGSQETQYF
TRBV5-4,TRBJ2-1,-,-,TGTGCCAGCAGCTACGCGACTGTATTCACCTACAATGAGCAGTTCTTC,CASSYATVFTYNEQFF
TRBV10-3,TRBJ2-7,TRBD1,-,TGTGCCATCAGAGGGACAGACTCCTACGAGCAGTACTTC,CAIRGTDSYEQYF
TRBV29-1,TRBJ2-5,-,-,TGCAGCGTCCTCGGCGGAGAGACCCAGTACTTC,CSVLGGETQYF
TRBV30,TRBJ1-5,TRBD1,-,TGTGCCTGGGGAACAGGGGCAGGAGGCAATCAGCCCCAGCATTTT,CAWGTGAGGNQPQHF
TRBV12-5,TRBJ2-7,-,once,TGTGCTAGTGGAACAGGACAGTTAGCCTACGAGCAGTACTTC,CASGTGQLAYEQYF
TRBV6-1,TRBJ1-2,TRBD1,-,TGTGCCAGCAGTGTACAGGGGGCGCACGGCTACACCTTC,CASSVQGAHGYTF
TRBV19,TRBJ2-7,-,-,TGTGCCAGTAGTCCCGGGGGAAGGCGCTACGAGCAGTACTTC,CASSPGGRRYEQYF
TRBV10-3,TRBJ2-7,TRBD1,-,TGTGCCATCAGTGAGTCGGGGACAGGGTTATACGAGCAGTACTTC,CAISESGTGLYEQYF
TRBV29-1,TRBJ1-2,TRBD1,-,TGCAGCGTGACAGGGGACAGTGGCTACACCTTC,CSVTGDSGYTF
TRBV7-9,TRBJ1-4,TRBD1,once,TGTGCCAGCAGCGAACCGGGACAGGGGTTCGGAGAAAAACTGTTTTTT,CASSEPGQGFGEKLFF
TRBV19,TRBJ2-7,TRBD1,-,TGTGCCAGTAGTATAAGGACAGGGGACGAGCAGTACTTC,CASSIRTGDEQYF
TRBV7-3,TRBJ2-3,-,-,TGTGCCAGCAGCTTAACCCACACAGATACGCAGTATTTT,CASSLTHTDTQYF
TRBV10-3,TRBJ2-7,TRBD2,-,TGTGCCATCAGTAACACGGGAGGGCCTTCGTACGAGCAGTACTTC,CAISNTGGPSYEQYF
TRBV11-3,TRBJ2-5,-,once,TGTGCCAGCAGCGAAAGATGGAGCTCGGAGACCCAGTACTTC,CASSERWSSETQYF
TRBV6-5,TRBJ1-4,TRBD1,-,TGTGCCAGCAGCACCGGACAGGGGTATAGTGAAAAACTGTTTTTT,CASSTGQGYSEKLFF
TRBV4-1,TRBJ2-1,TRBD2,-,TGCGCCAGCAGCCTTAGTGAGCGGGGGATCTACAATGAGCAGTTCTTC,CASSLSERGIYNEQFF
TRBV11-1,TRBJ1-6,-,-,TGTGCCAGCAGCAGGACAAGGAACAATTCACCCCTCCACTTT,CASSRTRNNSPLHF
TRBV28,TRBJ2-1,TRBD2,-,TGTGCCAGCAGTTTCGAGCTAGCGGGAGGGCCCGGGAGAAATGAGCAGTTCTTC,CASSFELAGGPGRNEQFF
TRBV7-9,TRBJ2-7,TRBD1,-,TGTGCCAGCAGCTTAGACAGGGGGCTTTACGAGCAGTACTTC,CASSLDRGLYEQYF
TRBV5-6,TRBJ2-2,TRBD1,-,TGTGCCAGCAGCAAAGACAGGGCCGGGGAGCTGTTTTTT,CASSKDRAGELFF
TRBV4-2,TRBJ1-2,-,few,TGTGCCAGCAGCCAAGATCCAGGGGCGAACTATGGCTACACCTTC,CASSQDPGANYGYTF
TRBV9,TRBJ2-3,-,-,TGTGCCAGCAGCGTAGTGGACTTCGGGGCAGATACGCAGTATTTT,CASSVVDFGADTQYF
TRBV5-4,TRBJ1-1,-,-,TGTGCCAGCAGCGCAAGACGTACAGACACTGAAGCTTTCTTT,CASSARRTDTEAFF
TRBV9,TRBJ2-3,TRBD2,-,TGTGCCAGCAGCCCCCGGACTAGCGGCACAGATACGCAGTATTTT,CASSPRTSGTDTQYF
TRBV7-3,TRBJ1-1,-,-,TGTGCCAGCAGCCCGACACAGGCAGCTGAAGCTTTCTTT,CASSPTQAAEAFF
TRBV7-2,TRBJ1-5,TRBD1,-,TGTGCCAGCAGCTTAGCGCCAGGGGGTGGTCAGCCCCAGCATTTT,CASSLAPGGGQPQHF
TRBV7-2,TRBJ1-2,-,-,TGTGCCAGCAGCGTTGGACATGCCTATGGCTACACCTTC,CASSVGHAYGYTF
TRBV7-2,TRBJ1-5,TRBD1,-,TGTGCCAGCAGCAGCTGGGACAGGGCCAATCAGCCCCAGCATTTT,CASSSWDRANQPQHF
TRBV7-2,TRBJ1-4,TRBD1,once,TGTGCCAGCAGCCTACCAGGGGGGAAGAATGAAAAACTGTTTTTT,CASSLPGGKNEKLFF